This TCR beta chain was found in a study of T cells in Graves' hyperthyroidism and ophthalmopathy. About this clonotype itself: Its antigen is not known.

The diagnoses drew upon clinical symptoms, serum thyroxine and TRAb, thyroid ultrasound and orbital computed tomography. PBMCs came from over 8.5 ml fresh peripheral blood. Study-wide results and caveats: Appearing also in blood were most of the thyroid clonotypes expanded above 0.001.

There were TCR beta CDR3 regions amplified from RNA transcripts. In the first-round RT-PCR of the TCR CDR3, the HTBI primer set was used. Using its own MiXCR run on the multiplex PCR reads, TCRdb lists one record per CDR3 protein. The sample lists hundreds of thousands of distinct CDR3 sequences; about 15% were seen once. This CDR3 comprises 13 residues. V was shortened by 1 base and J by 7 bases, with 11 bases between the two germline ends. This receptor was taken from a young man with Graves' ophthalmopathy. Sequenced sample: blood. V usage is TRBV12-3 or TRBV12-4 and J usage is TRBJ2-7; D gene unclear. This CDR3 is CASSLELAWEQYF. In DNA form, the CDR3 reads TGTGCCAGCAGTTTAGAGTTAGCCTGGGAGCAGTACTTC.